These 5 T cell receptor beta chains were sequenced from one sample in a study of synovial regulatory T cells in juvenile arthritis. Clones were sequenced by immunoSEQ multiplex PCR, and TCRdb holds only the in-frame ones, with some missing. Listed are some 9,200 clones; under 0.9% falls within the top ten. Sequences were obtained from Treg cells from blood. Stated subset: remaining (HLA-DR-negative) circulating blood Treg cells. Source of these receptors: a donor younger than 35 with juvenile idiopathic arthritis.

This sequence joins TRBV5-1 and TRBJ2-7; the TRBD1 assignment by TCRdb is unverifiable without DNA. CDR1 and CDR2 (germline): SGHRS, YFSETQ. The CDR3 has 14 residues. DNA was not recorded. The CDR3 sequence: CASSLGQGGVEQYF.

V is TRBV7-2 and J is TRBJ2-5; as DNA is missing, the TRBD2 call by TCRdb cannot be tested. Germline V gene data show CDR1 as SGHTA and CDR2 as FQGNSA. The CDR3 runs to 16 residues. The coding DNA is unavailable. CDR3 residues: CASSSGTSGIQETQYF.

This chain joins TRBV30 and TRBJ1-3. The CDR3 has 13 residues. No DNA is listed. Germline-derived CDR1 and CDR2 are GTSNPN and SVGIG (reference sequence). The chain's CDR3 is CAWSGSSGNTIYF.

V and J are TRBV7-9 and TRBJ2-7; with no DNA, the TCRdb D assignment of TRBD2 cannot be verified. Germline V CDR1 and CDR2: SEHNR, FQNEAQ (reference sequence). The CDR3 runs to 12 residues. This entry has no DNA. The chain's CDR3 is CASRHNAGEQYF.

The chain is built from TRBV6-5 and TRBJ1-2. This CDR3 is built from 13 residues. The record lacks a DNA sequence. CDR1 and CDR2 (germline): MNHEY, SVGAGI. CDR3: CASRANLGYGYTF.